Listed here are 2 T cell receptor beta chains from one sample, sequenced in a study of blood T cell repertoires in COVID-19. TCRdb's copy holds only in-frame clones and misses some; the assay was immunoSEQ multiplex PCR. The sample shows 75,000 to 95,000 clones, 80% of them seen only once. Sequenced material: peripheral blood. The receptors come from a woman aged 40 to 50 with active or convalescent COVID-19.

This clone appeared a few times. The rearrangement links TRBV5-4 to TRBJ2-5, with a weak D call TRBD2 (6 bases). The V end was cut by 3 bases, the J end by 3 bases, with 15 bases between. Germline values: CDR1 SGHNT, CDR2 YYREEE (reference sequence). The CDR3 runs to 15 residues. The CDR3 spells CASSWGVASKETQYF. Written as DNA, the CDR3 is TGTGCCAGCAGCTGGGGGGTGGCCAGTAAAGAGACCCAGTACTTC.

V gene TRBV5-4 combines with J gene TRBJ1-3; 8 bases agree with TRBD1. The CDR3 length is 14 residues. The V segment lost 3 bases and the J segment 4 bases; nucleotides outside the gene matches: 3. Germline CDR1 reads SGHNT; CDR2 reads YYREEE (reference sequence). DNA for the CDR3: TGTGCCAGCAGCTCGGGACAGGTCGGAAACACCATATATTTT. Amino acid sequence: CASSSGQVGNTIYF.